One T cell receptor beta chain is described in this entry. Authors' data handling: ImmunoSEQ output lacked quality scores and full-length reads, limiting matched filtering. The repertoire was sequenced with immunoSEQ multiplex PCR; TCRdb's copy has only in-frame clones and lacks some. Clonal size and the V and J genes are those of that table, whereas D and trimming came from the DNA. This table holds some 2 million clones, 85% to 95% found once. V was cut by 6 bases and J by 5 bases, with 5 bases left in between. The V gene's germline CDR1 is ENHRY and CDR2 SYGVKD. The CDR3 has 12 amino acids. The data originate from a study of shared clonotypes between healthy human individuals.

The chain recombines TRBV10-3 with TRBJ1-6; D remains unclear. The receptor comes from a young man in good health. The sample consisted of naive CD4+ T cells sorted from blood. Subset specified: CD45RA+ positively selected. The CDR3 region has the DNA TGTGCCATCAGGCAGGATAATTCACCCCTCCACTTT. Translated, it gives CAIRQDNSPLHF.